The clone carrying this T cell receptor beta chain was seen only once. Clones were sequenced by immunoSEQ multiplex PCR, and TCRdb holds only the in-frame ones, with some missing. The sample shows 200,000 to 250,000 clones, about nine tenths of them seen only once. This entry is derived from a study of blood T cell repertoires in COVID-19. CDR1 is LNHDA, CDR2 SQIVND, per germline (reference sequence). The germline V and J ends were trimmed by 6 bases and 4 bases, with 7 bases remaining between them. The CDR3 spans 12 residues. V and J are TRBV19 and TRBJ1-5, with D unresolved. The sequencing sample was made of PBMCs or T cells enriched from blood (not recorded which). This receptor was obtained from a man over 45 who had been exposed to COVID-19. The CDR3 DNA follows: TGTGCCAGTAGGGAGGTGAATCAGCCCCAGCATTTT. This sequence encodes CASREVNQPQHF.